This is a list of T cell receptor beta chains from one sample in a study of Ad26.COV2.S vaccination and SARS-CoV-2 variants. The data were produced by immunoSEQ multiplex PCR, yet TCRdb's version contains in-frame clones alone and is incomplete. The sample holds some 340,000 clones, around 85% seen once. The source was peripheral blood, collected in a trial of Ad26.COV2.S vaccine versus placebo. The receptors stem from a person between 18 and 60 years old who received the Ad26.COV2.S COVID-19 vaccine or a placebo. Both conserved end residues are part of each CDR3. A D gene is named only where the DNA matches it firmly.

d_gene: TRBD1
j_gene: TRBJ1-5
v_gene: TRBV7-9
CDR3nt: TGTGCCAGCAGCGGGCCGGAGGGACAGGGGGAAAATCAGCCCCAGCATTTT
CDR3aa: CASSGPEGQGENQPQHF

d_gene: -
j_gene: TRBJ1-4
v_gene: TRBV28
CDR3nt: TGTGCCGTTCAGGGAAGCCCCTACGAAAAACTGTTTTTT
CDR3aa: CAVQGSPYEKLFF

d_gene: TRBD1
j_gene: TRBJ1-2
v_gene: TRBV28
CDR3nt: TGTGCCAGCAGTTTAGGGGACAGGGGGTTCGACGGCTACACCTTC
CDR3aa: CASSLGDRGFDGYTF

d_gene: TRBD1
j_gene: TRBJ2-7
v_gene: TRBV6-1
CDR3nt: TGTGCCAGCAGTGACCCTGACAGGGGGAACGAGCAGTACTTC
CDR3aa: CASSDPDRGNEQYF

d_gene: -
j_gene: TRBJ1-6
v_gene: TRBV3-1/TRBV3-2
CDR3nt: TGTGCCAGCAGCCAAGTGGGTTCACCCCTCCACTTT
CDR3aa: CASSQVGSPLHF

d_gene: -
j_gene: TRBJ1-2
v_gene: TRBV28
CDR3nt: TGTGCCAGCAGTGGATCGTCGGTAGAAATTAACTATGGCTACACCTTC
CDR3aa: CASSGSSVEINYGYTF

d_gene: -
j_gene: TRBJ1-4
v_gene: TRBV28
CDR3nt: TGTGCCAGTAAGGGGGGGTCACTTCTACTTAATGAAAAACTGTTTTTT
CDR3aa: CASKGGSLLLNEKLFF

d_gene: -
j_gene: TRBJ1-2
v_gene: TRBV4-1
CDR3nt: TGCGCCAGCAGCCAAGACATCGCGGGGGCGGGATATGGCTACACCTTC
CDR3aa: CASSQDIAGAGYGYTF

d_gene: -
j_gene: TRBJ1-2
v_gene: TRBV7-2
CDR3nt: TGTGCCAGCAGCCTCGGACGGCTTTATGGCTACACCTTC
CDR3aa: CASSLGRLYGYTF

d_gene: -
j_gene: TRBJ1-3
v_gene: TRBV4-1
CDR3nt: TGCGCCAGCAGCCAAGAGTCCATCTTCTCTGGAAACACCATATATTTT
CDR3aa: CASSQESIFSGNTIYF

d_gene: -
j_gene: TRBJ1-4
v_gene: TRBV19
CDR3nt: TGTGCCAGTAGGGCCCCAGGGTCACTTAATGAAAAACTGTTTTTT
CDR3aa: CASRAPGSLNEKLFF

d_gene: -
j_gene: TRBJ2-7
v_gene: TRBV5-6
CDR3nt: TGTGCCAGCACCCCCTCTAGGCAGTACTACGAGCAGTACTTC
CDR3aa: CASTPSRQYYEQYF

d_gene: -
j_gene: TRBJ2-1
v_gene: TRBV5-6
CDR3nt: TGTGCCAGCTTGCGGCGGTCTCGCTCCTACAATGAGCAGTTCTTC
CDR3aa: CASLRRSRSYNEQFF

d_gene: -
j_gene: TRBJ1-1
v_gene: TRBV2
CDR3nt: TGTGCCAGCATTCCGGTAGAGGGATCCAAGGGGACTGAAGCTTTCTTT
CDR3aa: CASIPVEGSKGTEAFF

d_gene: -
j_gene: TRBJ2-3
v_gene: TRBV11-2
CDR3nt: TGTGCCAGAGAATCTCGGAGGAGTCGCCCCCATACGCAGTATTTT
CDR3aa: CARESRRSRPHTQYF